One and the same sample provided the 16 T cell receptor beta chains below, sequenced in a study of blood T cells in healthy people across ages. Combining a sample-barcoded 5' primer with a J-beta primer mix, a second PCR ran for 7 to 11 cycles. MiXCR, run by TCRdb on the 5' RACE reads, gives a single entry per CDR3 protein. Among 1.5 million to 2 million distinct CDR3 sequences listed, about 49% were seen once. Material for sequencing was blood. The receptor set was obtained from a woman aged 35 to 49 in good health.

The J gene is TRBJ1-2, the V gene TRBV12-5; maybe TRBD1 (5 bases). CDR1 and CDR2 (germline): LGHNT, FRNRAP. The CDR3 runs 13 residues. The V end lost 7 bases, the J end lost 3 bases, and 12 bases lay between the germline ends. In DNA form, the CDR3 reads TGTGCTAGTGCCGGGGGACTATACTATGGCTACACCTTC. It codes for CASAGGLYYGYTF.

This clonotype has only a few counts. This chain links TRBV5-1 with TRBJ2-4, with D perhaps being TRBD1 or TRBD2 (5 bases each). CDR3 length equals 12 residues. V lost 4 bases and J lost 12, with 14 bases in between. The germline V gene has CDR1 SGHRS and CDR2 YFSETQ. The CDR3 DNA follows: TGCGCCAGCAGCATACCCCAGGGAGCTCAGTACTTC. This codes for CASSIPQGAQYF.

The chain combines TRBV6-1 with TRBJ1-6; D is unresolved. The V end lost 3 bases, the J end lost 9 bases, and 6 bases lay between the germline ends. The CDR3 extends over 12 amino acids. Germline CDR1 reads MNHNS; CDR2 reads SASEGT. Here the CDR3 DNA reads TGTGCCAGCAGTGAGGTGGGTTCACCCCTCCACTTT. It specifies CASSEVGSPLHF.

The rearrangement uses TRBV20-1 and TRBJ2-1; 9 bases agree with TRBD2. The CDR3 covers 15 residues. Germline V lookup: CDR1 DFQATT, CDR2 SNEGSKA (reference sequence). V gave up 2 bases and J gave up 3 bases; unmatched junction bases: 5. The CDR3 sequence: CSARQRGGVYNEQFF. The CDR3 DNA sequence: TGCAGTGCTAGACAACGCGGGGGGGTCTACAATGAGCAGTTCTTC.

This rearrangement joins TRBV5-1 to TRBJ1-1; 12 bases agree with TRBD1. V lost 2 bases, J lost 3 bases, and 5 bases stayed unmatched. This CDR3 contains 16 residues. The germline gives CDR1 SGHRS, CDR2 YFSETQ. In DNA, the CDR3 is TGCGCCAGCAGCTTCGGGACAGGGGGCGGCTACACTGAAGCTTTCTTT. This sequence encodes CASSFGTGGGYTEAFF.

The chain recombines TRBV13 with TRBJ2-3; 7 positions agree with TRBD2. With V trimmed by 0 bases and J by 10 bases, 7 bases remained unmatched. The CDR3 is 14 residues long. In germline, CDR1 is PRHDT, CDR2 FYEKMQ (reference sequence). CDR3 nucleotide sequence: TGTGCCAGCAGCTTAGGGTTTGACGGGGGGTCGCAGTATTTT. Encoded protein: CASSLGFDGGSQYF.

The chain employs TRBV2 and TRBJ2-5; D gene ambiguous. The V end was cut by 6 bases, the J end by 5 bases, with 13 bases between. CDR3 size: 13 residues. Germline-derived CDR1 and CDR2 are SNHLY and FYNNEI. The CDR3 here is CASRPPIGETQYF. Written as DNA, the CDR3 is TGTGCCAGCAGGCCCCCCATCGGGGAGACCCAGTACTTC.

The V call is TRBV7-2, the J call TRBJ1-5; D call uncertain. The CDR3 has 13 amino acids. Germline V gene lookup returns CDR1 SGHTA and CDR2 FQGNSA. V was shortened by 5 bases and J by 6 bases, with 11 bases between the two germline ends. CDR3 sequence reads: CASSPRSSQPQHF. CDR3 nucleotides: TGTGCCAGCAGCCCAAGGAGCTCTCAGCCCCAGCATTTT.

The CDR3 DNA sequence: TGTGCCAGCAGCTTAGAGGGAAGGGAAACAGATACGCAGTATTTT. Translating gives CASSLEGRETDTQYF. The J gene is TRBJ2-3, the V gene TRBV7-9; D remains unclear. CDR1 SEHNR and CDR2 FQNEAQ come from the germline V gene (reference sequence). CDR3 size: 15 residues. Trimming took 1 base from V and 3 from J, leaving 11 bases between them.

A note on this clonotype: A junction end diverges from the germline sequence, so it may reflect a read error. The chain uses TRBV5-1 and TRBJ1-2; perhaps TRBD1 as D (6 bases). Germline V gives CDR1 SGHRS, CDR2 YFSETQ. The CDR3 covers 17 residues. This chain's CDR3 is CASSLGGNSLTNYGYTF. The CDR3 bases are TGTGCCAGCAGCTTAGGGGGGAATTCACTCACTAACTATGGCTACACCTTC. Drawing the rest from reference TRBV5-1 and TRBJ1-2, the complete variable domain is KAGVTQTPRYLIKTRGQQVTLSCSPISGHRSVSWYQQTPGQGLQFLFEYFSETQRNKGNFPGRFSGRQFSNSRSEMNVSTLELGDSALYLCASSLGGNSLTNYGYTFGSGTRLTVV.

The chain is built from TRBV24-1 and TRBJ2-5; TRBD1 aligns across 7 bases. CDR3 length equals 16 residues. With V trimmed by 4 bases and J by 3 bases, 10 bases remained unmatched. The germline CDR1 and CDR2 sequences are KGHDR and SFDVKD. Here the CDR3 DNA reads TGTGCCACCAGTGAAACGGTGGTTGGACAGGAAGAGACCCAGTACTTC. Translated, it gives CATSETVVGQEETQYF.

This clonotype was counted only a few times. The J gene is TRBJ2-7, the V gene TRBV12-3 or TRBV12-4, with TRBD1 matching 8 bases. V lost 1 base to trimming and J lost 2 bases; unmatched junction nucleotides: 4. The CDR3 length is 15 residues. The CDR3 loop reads CASSLVQGVTYEQYF. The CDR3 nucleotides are TGTGCCAGCAGTTTAGTACAGGGGGTCACCTACGAGCAGTACTTC.

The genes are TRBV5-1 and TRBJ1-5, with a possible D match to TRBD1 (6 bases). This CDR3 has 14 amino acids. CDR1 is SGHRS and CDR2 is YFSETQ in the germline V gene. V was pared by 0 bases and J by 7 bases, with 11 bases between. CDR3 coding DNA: TGCGCCAGCAGCTTGGACAGGGCAAACCAGCCCCAGCATTTT. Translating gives CASSLDRANQPQHF.

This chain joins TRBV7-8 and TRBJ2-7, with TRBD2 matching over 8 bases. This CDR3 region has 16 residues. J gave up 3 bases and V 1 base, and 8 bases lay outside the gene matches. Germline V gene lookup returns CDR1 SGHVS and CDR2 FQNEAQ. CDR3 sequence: CASSLEVAGPNYEQYF. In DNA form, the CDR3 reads TGTGCCAGCAGCTTAGAAGTAGCGGGGCCCAACTACGAGCAGTACTTC. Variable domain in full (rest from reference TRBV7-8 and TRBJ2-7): GAGVSQSPRYKVAKRGQDVALRCDPISGHVSLFWYQQALGQGPEFLTYFQNEAQLDKSGLPSDRFFAERPEGSVSTLKIQRTQQEDSAVYLCASSLEVAGPNYEQYFGPGTRLTVT.

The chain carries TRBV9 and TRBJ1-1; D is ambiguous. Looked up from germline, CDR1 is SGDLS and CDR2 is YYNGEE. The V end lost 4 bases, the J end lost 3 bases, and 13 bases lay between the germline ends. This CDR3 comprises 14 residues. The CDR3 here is CASSPRSLDTEAFF. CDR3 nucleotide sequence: TGTGCCAGCAGCCCCCGGTCGTTGGACACTGAAGCTTTCTTT.

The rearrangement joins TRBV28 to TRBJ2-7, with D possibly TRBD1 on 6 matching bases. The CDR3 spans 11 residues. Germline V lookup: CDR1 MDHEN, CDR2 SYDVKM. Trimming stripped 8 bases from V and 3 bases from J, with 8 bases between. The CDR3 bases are TGTGCCAGCGAGGGGGTCTACGAGCAGTACTTC. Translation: CASEGVYEQYF.